This T cell receptor (beta chain) stems from a study of blood T cell repertoires in COVID-19. About the research overall: Material from acute and convalescent COVID-19 was sourced from the United States, Italy and Spain.

Assay used: immunoSEQ multiplex PCR; TCRdb lists only in-frame clones, some missing. The sample carries about 210,000 clones, 80% to 90% recorded once. This CDR3 comprises 16 residues. Trimming removed 0 bases at V and 0 bases at J, with 12 bases between. CDR1 SEHNR and CDR2 FQNEAQ come from the germline V gene (reference sequence). This sequence originates from a man aged 40-55 years with acute or convalescent COVID-19. This chain connects TRBV7-9 to TRBJ2-7; TRBD2 might be the D (7 bases). Sequenced input: peripheral blood. The CDR3: CASSLAGGGTSYEQYF. The CDR3 nucleotides are TGTGCCAGCAGCTTAGCGGGAGGGGGGACCTCCTACGAGCAGTACTTC.